Each of the 29 T cell receptor beta chains below was sequenced from the same sample in a study of CD8 T cells in ankylosing spondylitis. TCRdb re-called the 5' RACE reads through MiXCR, storing one row per CDR3 protein. Of about 130,000 distinct CDR3 sequences in the sample, approximately 9.7% were seen once. The sequencing input was blood, either unsorted or a sorted T cell fraction (not recorded which). The receptors stem from a male donor with ankylosing spondylitis or in good health (not recorded which).

This clonotype was detected ten times or more. The rearrangement uses TRBV5-1 and TRBJ2-7; D is perhaps TRBD2 (5 bases). The V end lost 2 bases, the J end lost 1 base, and 10 bases lay between the germline ends. CDR3 size: 14 residues. Germline lookup yields CDR1 SGHRS and CDR2 YFSETQ. Here the CDR3 DNA reads TGCGCCAGCAGCTTAATTCGGGGATCCTACGAGCAGTACTTC. This encodes CASSLIRGSYEQYF.

This chain links TRBV7-2 with TRBJ2-5, with D unresolved. The CDR3 is 16 amino acids. The V end was cut by 0 bases, the J end by 5 bases, with 16 bases between. Germline V gives CDR1 SGHTA, CDR2 FQGNSA. The CDR3 loop is CASSLALAIPKETQYF. DNA of the CDR3: TGTGCCAGCAGCTTAGCGCTCGCAATCCCAAAGGAGACCCAGTACTTC. Together with reference TRBV7-2 and TRBJ2-5, the CDR3 gives the full variable domain: GAGVSQSPSNKVTEKGKDVELRCDPISGHTALYWYRQSLGQGLEFLIYFQGNSAPDKSGLPSDRFSAERTGGSVSTLTIQRTQQEDSAVYLCASSLALAIPKETQYFGPGTRLLVL.

This clonotype occurred many times. The rearrangement uses TRBV6-1 and TRBJ1-6; D is ambiguous. The ends were cut back, 6 bases at V and 1 base at J, with 16 bases in the middle. CDR3 size: 17 residues. CDR1 and CDR2 (germline): MNHNS, SASEGT. CDR3 sequence reads: CASSHPPTGSYNSPLHF. The CDR3 DNA follows: TGTGCCAGCAGCCATCCTCCGACGGGTTCCTATAATTCACCCCTCCACTTT.

This clonotype has a count of ten or more. V is TRBV12-3 or TRBV12-4 and J is TRBJ2-3, with TRBD1 identical over 7 bases. CDR3 length: 14 amino acids. Losses at the gene ends were 7 bases for V and 4 bases for J; bases not matched to a gene: 8. CDR3 DNA: TGTGCCAGCACCCAGACAGGGACAGCAGATACGCAGTATTTT. Its protein product is CASTQTGTADTQYF.

Ten or more counts support this clonotype. This chain links TRBV5-1 with TRBJ2-5; TRBD2 matches 7 bases. Trimming cost V 2 bases and J 2 bases; bases outside gene matches: 12. Per germline, CDR1 SGHRS and CDR2 YFSETQ. This CDR3 is 17 amino acids long. The CDR3 spells CASSFGRETSRQETQYF. CDR3 bases: TGCGCCAGCAGCTTTGGGCGGGAGACAAGTAGGCAAGAGACCCAGTACTTC.

V and J are TRBV28 and TRBJ2-7; D possibly uses TRBD1 or TRBD2 (6 bases each). Germline-derived CDR1 and CDR2 are MDHEN and SYDVKM. The length of the CDR3 is 14 residues. V gave up 6 bases and J gave up 2 bases, with 14 bases separating them. The CDR3 nucleotides read TGTGCCAGCAGCACGTTGGAGGGGGCCTACGAGCAGTACTTC. Translation: CASSTLEGAYEQYF.

This clonotype came up a few times. A much bigger clone sits one base away, suggesting this may be a read error. V is TRBV12-3 or TRBV12-4 and J is TRBJ2-6, with a tentative D call TRBD1 (5 bases). There are 16 residues in the CDR3. The CDR3 nucleotides read TGTGCCAGCAGGAAAACAGCCTCCTCTGGGGCCAACGGCCTGACTTTC. Protein: CASRKTASSGANGLTF.

The chain uses TRBV7-3 and TRBJ1-1; D unresolved. CDR3 size: 13 residues. Between the trimmed V and J ends, which lost 0 bases and 7 bases, there was a span of 9 bases. CDR1 is SGHTA and CDR2 is FQGTGA in the germline V gene. The CDR3 DNA sequence: TGTGCCAGCAGCTTAACTGACGGAATTGAAGCTTTCTTT. As protein: CASSLTDGIEAFF.

This clonotype was counted at least ten times. The chain has TRBV5-4 and TRBJ2-3; 13 bases map to TRBD2. CDR1 and CDR2 from the germline V gene are SGHNT and YYREEE (reference sequence). V was pared by 4 bases and J by 3 bases, with 5 bases of the junction left unmatched. This CDR3 contains 16 residues. CDR3 nucleotide sequence: TGTGCCAGCAGCCGGACTAGCGGGAGTGGGACAGATACGCAGTATTTT. It specifies CASSRTSGSGTDTQYF.

This clonotype has ten or more counts. The rearrangement joins TRBV18 to TRBJ2-3; no definite D call. Germline V lookup: CDR1 KGHSH, CDR2 LQKENI. The CDR3 consists of 13 residues. The V end was cut by 1 base, the J end by 0 bases, with 2 bases between. CDR3 loop: CASSPQSTDTQYF. The CDR3 nucleotides are TGTGCCAGCTCACCACAGAGCACAGATACGCAGTATTTT. The full variable domain, completed using reference TRBV18 and TRBJ2-3, is NAGVMQNPRHLVRRRGQEARLRCSPMKGHSHVYWYRQLPEEGLKFMVYLQKENIIDESGMPKERFSAEFPKEGPSILRIQQVVRGDSAAYFCASSPQSTDTQYFGPGTRLTVL.

This clonotype was observed many times. V usage is TRBV11-3 and J usage is TRBJ2-1, with TRBD2 matching 14 bases. Trimming at V came to 4 bases and at J to 1 base, leaving 15 bases not matched to a gene. Per the germline V gene, CDR1 is SGHNT and CDR2 is YENEEA. The CDR3 length is 21 residues. CDR3 protein: CASSSSPWGLAGAWSYNEQFF. The CDR3 DNA reads TGTGCCAGCAGCTCCAGCCCCTGGGGACTAGCGGGAGCTTGGTCCTACAATGAGCAGTTCTTC. Looking up the rest from reference TRBV11-3 and TRBJ2-1 gives the full variable domain: EAGVVQSPRYKIIEKKQPVAFWCNPISGHNTLYWYLQNLGQGPELLIRYENEEAVDDSQLPKDRFSAERLKGVDSTLKIQPAELGDSAVYLCASSSSPWGLAGAWSYNEQFFGPGTRLTVL.

The chain carries TRBV7-2 and TRBJ1-1; D perhaps matches TRBD1 (5 bases). Germline V gene sequence: CDR1 SGHTA, CDR2 FQGNSA. The CDR3 has 14 residues. Trimming took 0 bases from V and 3 from J, leaving 8 bases between them. In nucleotides, the CDR3 is TGTGCCAGCAGCTTAGCTCCGGGGGACACTGAAGCTTTCTTT. The encoded protein is CASSLAPGDTEAFF.

This clonotype was observed at least ten times. The chain is built from TRBV7-9 and TRBJ2-5; D perhaps matches TRBD1 (6 bases). Germline V gives CDR1 SEHNR, CDR2 FQNEAQ (reference sequence). CDR3 size: 15 residues. V was trimmed by 4 bases and J by 5 bases, leaving 17 bases between them. The CDR3 nucleotides read TGTGCCAGCAGCTCGACACAGGGAAGTATGGAGACCCAGTACTTC. It encodes CASSSTQGSMETQYF.

This clonotype has more than one count but fewer than ten. The J gene is TRBJ2-7, the V gene TRBV21-1. TRBV21-1 constitutes a pseudogene. The length of the CDR3 is 15 residues. CDR3 loop: CASSKEVGTSYEQYF. The CDR3 DNA follows: TGTGCCAGCAGCAAAGAAGTGGGAACATCCTACGAGCAGTACTTC.

Points on this clonotype: Sequence at one end of the junction differs from germline and may be a read error. This rearrangement joins TRBV7-6 to TRBJ2-3; D gene ambiguous. This CDR3 has 14 residues. Germline V gene data show CDR1 as SGHVS and CDR2 as FNYEAQ. The CDR3 DNA reads TGTGCCATCAGCTCGATTAGGAAGCCAGATACGCAGTATTTT. Its translation: CAISSIRKPDTQYF.

This chain uses TRBV12-3 or TRBV12-4 with TRBJ1-1; no definite D call. Trimming shortened V by 2 bases and J by 1 base, and 11 bases separated the two germline ends. This CDR3 is built from 15 residues. The CDR3 DNA reads as TGTGCCAGCAGTTTATCGGCAGGCGGGAACACTGAAGCTTTCTTT. It yields the protein CASSLSAGGNTEAFF.

This clonotype has a count of ten or more. CDR3 amino acids: CASTMGLANTGELFF. The CDR3 coding sequence is TGTGCCAGCACAATGGGACTCGCGAACACCGGGGAGCTGTTTTTT. The V gene is TRBV25-1, the J gene TRBJ2-2; D might be TRBD2 (6 bases). This CDR3 comprises 15 residues. Germline CDR1 and CDR2: MGHDK and SYGVNS. V shed 7 bases and J shed 0 bases, with 12 bases lying between them.

This clonotype was seen ten or more times. The chain employs TRBV20-1 and TRBJ2-1, with 10 bases that match TRBD2. Germline V gene lookup returns CDR1 DFQATT and CDR2 SNEGSKA (reference sequence). Trimming at V came to 5 bases and at J to 6 bases, leaving 7 bases not matched to a gene. This CDR3 is 14 amino acids long. The CDR3 loop is CSALLAGPLNEQFF. The CDR3 nucleotides are TGCAGTGCTCTACTAGCGGGGCCTCTCAATGAGCAGTTCTTC.

The V gene is TRBV7-6, the J gene TRBJ2-1, with TRBD2 matching over 7 bases. The CDR3 runs to 16 residues. From germline, CDR1 is SGHVS and CDR2 FNYEAQ. Unmatched junction bases numbered 12, after V lost 0 bases and J lost 10 bases. The CDR3, as DNA: TGTGCCAGCAGCTTAGCCCTTCTACCGGGAGGAACCGAGCAGTTCTTC. It codes for CASSLALLPGGTEQFF.

This clonotype was seen more than once but under ten times. The chain couples TRBV15 to TRBJ2-2; D is unresolved. V gave up 0 bases and J gave up 8 bases, with 7 bases separating them. The length of the CDR3 is 13 residues. Looked up from germline, CDR1 is LNHNV and CDR2 is YYDKDF (reference sequence). In DNA, the CDR3 is TGTGCCACCAGCAGAGATATCGATGGGGAGCTGTTTTTT. It specifies CATSRDIDGELFF.

This clonotype came up many times. This chain uses TRBV29-1 with TRBJ2-5; 7 bases agree with TRBD2. This CDR3 is built from 13 residues. Per the germline V gene, CDR1 is SQVTM and CDR2 is ANQGSEA. J was trimmed by 5 bases and V by 4 bases; bases with no gene match: 7. The CDR3 spells CSVGEGYRETQYF. The CDR3 bases are TGCAGCGTTGGGGAGGGGTATCGGGAGACCCAGTACTTC.

A few counts support this clonotype. This sequence joins TRBV4-1 and TRBJ1-2; D gene ambiguous. There are 17 residues in the CDR3. V was pared by 1 base and J by 0 bases, with 15 bases between. Germline CDR1 is MGHRA and CDR2 is YSYEKL. This CDR3 is CASSQARESKANYGYTF. CDR3 nucleotide sequence: TGCGCCAGCAGCCAAGCAAGAGAATCAAAGGCTAACTATGGCTACACCTTC.

In its sample, this clonotype was seen many times. This chain connects TRBV4-2 to TRBJ1-1, with unresolved D. The CDR3 length is 13 residues. Trimming cost V 0 bases and J 9 bases, with 11 bases left between them. The germline gives CDR1 LGHNA, CDR2 YNFKEQ. CDR3 region: CASSQDGIYKAFF. CDR3 DNA: TGTGCCAGCAGCCAAGACGGTATTTATAAAGCTTTCTTT.

This clonotype turned up a few times. J is TRBJ2-1 and V is TRBV9; unclear D gene. The V gene's germline CDR1 is SGDLS and CDR2 YYNGEE. Between the trimmed V and J ends, which lost 0 bases and 9 bases, there was a span of 10 bases. CDR3 size: 13 residues. The CDR3 region has the DNA TGTGCCAGCAGCGTAGCGGCGTTGAGTGAGCAGTTCTTC. Residues: CASSVAALSEQFF.

A few counts support this clonotype. V is TRBV28 and J is TRBJ2-7, with 10 bases lining up with TRBD1. The V gene's germline CDR1 is MDHEN and CDR2 SYDVKM. This CDR3 spans 15 amino acids. The V gene end was trimmed by 5 bases and the J gene end by 3 bases; junction bases not matched to a gene: 7. This CDR3 is CASSPMGDRGYEQYF. In DNA, the CDR3 is TGTGCCAGCAGTCCGATGGGGGACAGGGGCTACGAGCAGTACTTC. Variable domain in full (rest from reference TRBV28 and TRBJ2-7): DVKVTQSSRYLVKRTGEKVFLECVQDMDHENMFWYRQDPGLGLRLIYFSYDVKMKEKGDIPEGYSVSREKKERFSLILESASTNQTSMYLCASSPMGDRGYEQYFGPGTRLTVT.

This clonotype was found many times. V is TRBV6-2 or TRBV6-3 and J is TRBJ2-1; a possible D gene is TRBD2 (6 bases). Germline CDR1 and CDR2: MNHEY and SVGEGT. The CDR3 is made up of 16 amino acids. Trimming removed 2 bases from V and 8 bases from J, with 19 bases in between. The CDR3 DNA is TGTGCCAGCAGTTACCCTACACTACAACGCGGGGATGAGCAGTTCTTC. The encoded protein is CASSYPTLQRGDEQFF.

This clonotype showed up many times. V gene TRBV7-9 combines with J gene TRBJ2-3, with 13 bases lining up with TRBD2. This CDR3 region has 16 residues. Germline CDR1 reads SEHNR; CDR2 reads FQNEAQ (reference sequence). J was trimmed by 6 bases and V by 5 bases; bases with no gene match: 8. CDR3 residues: CASSPRTSGSVDTQYF. The CDR3 bases are TGTGCCAGCAGCCCTAGGACTAGCGGGAGTGTCGATACGCAGTATTTT.

This clonotype has more than one count but fewer than ten. V usage is TRBV28 and J usage is TRBJ2-7; tentative D call: TRBD2 (6 bases). The germline V and J ends were trimmed by 7 bases and 1 base, with 11 bases remaining between them. Germline V lookup: CDR1 MDHEN, CDR2 SYDVKM. This CDR3 has 13 amino acids. Written as DNA, the CDR3 is TGTGCCAGCAAGGGACTCTCATCCTACGAGCAGTACTTC. Its protein is CASKGLSSYEQYF.

This clonotype was observed many times. This chain links TRBV20-1 with TRBJ1-6; D is perhaps TRBD1 (5 bases). The CDR3 is 13 amino acids. Per germline, CDR1 DFQATT and CDR2 SNEGSKA (reference sequence). The V end was cut by 0 bases, the J end by 9 bases, with 9 bases between. In nucleotides, the CDR3 is TGCAGTGCTAGAGACAGGGAGGCTTCACCCCTCCACTTT. The encoded protein is CSARDREASPLHF.